This T cell receptor beta chain was recovered during a study of blood T cell repertoires in COVID-19. Study-level background: Researchers got acute and convalescent COVID-19 samples from the United States, Italy and Spain. In each case, the material was cDNA or gDNA derived from T cells, B-cell-depleted T cells, or PBMCs.

Between the trimmed V and J ends, which lost 1 base and 3 bases, there was a span of 15 bases. The CDR3 is 16 residues long. Germline CDR1 SGHVS, CDR2 FNYEAQ. Produced via immunoSEQ multiplex PCR; TCRdb's table is partial and in-frame only. The table shows 200,000 to 250,000 clones, with approximately 80% occurring only once. This clonotype originated in a woman of 80 years or more with active or convalescent COVID-19. This rearrangement joins TRBV7-6 to TRBJ1-1; maybe TRBD1 (6 bases). The sequencing input was peripheral blood. The CDR3: CASSLGTGNLDTEAFF. The CDR3 bases are TGTGCCAGCAGCTTAGGTACAGGGAACCTAGACACTGAAGCTTTCTTT.